A single sample is the source of the 32 T cell receptor beta chains below, sequenced in a study of patients and donors after allogeneic stem cell transplantation. TCRdb re-derived calls from the RT-PCR reads in MiXCR, one entry per CDR3 protein. The repertoire has about 110,000 distinct CDR3 sequences, approximately 40% of them found once; the top ten carry roughly 30%. Sequenced: blood, either unsorted or a sorted T cell fraction (not recorded which). The receptors were sampled from a human donor who was either an allogeneic HSCT recipient or a stem cell or donor lymphocyte infusion donor (not recorded which). It is not recorded whose cells these are; they may come from a transplant donor.

This clonotype was seen a handful of times. This chain uses TRBV7-9 with TRBJ2-7; TRBD1 might be the D (5 bases). V lost 5 bases, J lost 4 bases, and 21 bases lay in between. Germline CDR1 SEHNR, CDR2 FQNEAQ (reference sequence). CDR3 length: 16 amino acids. This CDR3 reads CASSPPSTRVGYEQYF. The CDR3 DNA reads as TGTGCCAGCAGCCCCCCTAGTACCAGGGTTGGGTACGAGCAGTACTTC.

In its sample, this clonotype was seen a few times. An end of the junction does not agree with germline; a read error may underlie this. The rearrangement uses TRBV12-3 or TRBV12-4 and TRBJ1-1; unclear D gene. The CDR3 loop spans 12 amino acids. The CDR3 loop is CASTGLNTDAFF. Written as DNA, the CDR3 is TGTGCCAGCACCGGACTTAACACTGACGCTTTCTTT.

The chain links TRBV7-2 to TRBJ1-2; 8 nucleotides match TRBD1. With V trimmed by 0 bases and J by 5 bases, 5 bases remained unmatched. This CDR3 region has 15 residues. The germline gives CDR1 SGHTA, CDR2 FQGNSA. For the CDR3, the DNA is TGTGCCAGCAGCTTAGCAAGCGGGACAGGTTATGGCTACACCTTC. It codes for CASSLASGTGYGYTF.

This clonotype showed up just a few times. The V gene is TRBV12-3 or TRBV12-4, the J gene TRBJ2-7, with TRBD1 as a possible D gene (6 bases). The CDR3 runs 17 residues. The ends were cut back, 4 bases at V and 2 bases at J, with 21 bases in the middle. The CDR3 sequence: CASSSNLRDTHAYEQYF. CDR3 in DNA: TGTGCCAGCAGTTCAAATCTACGGGACACCCATGCCTACGAGCAGTACTTC.

The chain links TRBV7-8 to TRBJ1-1; D possibly corresponds to TRBD1 (5 bases). V lost 0 bases and J 4 bases, leaving 12 bases between the germline ends. The CDR3 length is 15 residues. CDR1 and CDR2 from the germline V gene are SGHVS and FQNEAQ. The CDR3 sequence: CASSLAGGGSTEAFF. CDR3 nucleotide sequence: TGTGCCAGCAGCTTAGCGGGGGGAGGGAGCACTGAAGCTTTCTTT.

The chain recombines TRBV6-5 with TRBJ1-1, with D tentatively TRBD1 (5 bases). Per the germline V gene, CDR1 is MNHEY and CDR2 is SVGAGI. There are 13 residues in the CDR3. Trimming removed 4 bases at V and 0 bases at J, with 6 bases between. Here the CDR3 DNA reads TGTGCCAGCAGTTGGGGCTTGAACACTGAAGCTTTCTTT. Encoded protein: CASSWGLNTEAFF.

The V call is TRBV5-5, the J call TRBJ1-5; D ambiguous. There are 15 residues in the CDR3. Germline assignment: CDR1 SGHKS and CDR2 YYEKEE (reference sequence). With 1 base removed from V and 2 bases from J, the gap between germline ends came to 10 bases. The CDR3 loop is CASSLTPFGNQPQHF. CDR3 bases: TGTGCCAGCAGCTTGACCCCCTTCGGCAATCAGCCCCAGCATTTT.

The chain joins TRBV10-3 to TRBJ2-1, with D maybe TRBD2 (6 bases). V lost 6 bases and J lost 5, with 14 bases in between. CDR1 ENHRY and CDR2 SYGVKD come from the germline V gene. The CDR3 runs to 14 residues. CDR3 protein: CAIRGREKNNEQFF. CDR3 DNA: TGTGCCATCAGAGGGCGGGAAAAGAACAATGAGCAGTTCTTC.

This clonotype has a handful of counts. The chain has TRBV12-3 or TRBV12-4 and TRBJ1-4; 8 bases map to TRBD1. This CDR3 spans 13 amino acids. The V and J ends lost 5 bases and 7 bases, in that order; junction bases with no gene match: 3. The CDR3 DNA is TGTGCCAGCAGTCACGACAGGGGTGAAAAACTGTTTTTT. It translates to CASSHDRGEKLFF.

This clonotype was detected only a few times. One junction end does not reproduce the germline sequence, and a read error may be involved. The J gene is TRBJ1-3, the V gene TRBV7-7, with D hard to call. The CDR3 contains 13 residues. CDR1 SSHAT and CDR2 FNYEAQ come from the germline V gene (reference sequence). The CDR3 reads CASSNGLRDTIYF. DNA for the CDR3: TGTGCTAGCAGCAACGGGTTACGGGACACCATATATTTT.

This clonotype came up a few times. The chain employs TRBV6-2 or TRBV6-3 and TRBJ2-5; D unclear. Trimming shortened V by 2 bases and J by 1 base, and 8 bases separated the two germline ends. The CDR3 is 14 residues long. Germline assignment: CDR1 MNHEY and CDR2 SVGEGT. The CDR3 DNA reads as TGTGCCAGCAGTTACACCCGGGCCCAAGAGACCCAGTACTTC. Its protein product is CASSYTRAQETQYF.

This clonotype was detected a few times. The chain combines TRBV2 with TRBJ2-5; D gene uncertain. In germline, CDR1 is SNHLY, CDR2 FYNNEI. This CDR3 is built from 11 residues. V lost 1 base and J lost 3, with 0 bases in between. The CDR3 DNA is TGTGCCAGCAGTGAAGAAGAGACCCAGTACTTC. Protein product: CASSEEETQYF.

The chain employs TRBV10-3 and TRBJ1-1; possibly TRBD1 for D (5 bases). Germline loops: CDR1 ENHRY, CDR2 SYGVKD. The CDR3 has 12 residues. Trimming took off 10 bases at V and 5 bases at J, with 14 bases between the two ends. The CDR3 sequence: CATQEQPTEAFF. The DNA for the CDR3 is TGTGCCACACAGGAGCAACCGACTGAAGCTTTCTTT.

V is TRBV7-3 and J is TRBJ2-3, with D hard to call. CDR1 and CDR2 from the germline V gene are SGHTA and FQGTGA. The V end lost 5 bases, the J end lost 1 base, and 7 bases lay between the germline ends. This CDR3 region has 13 residues. CDR3: CASSASGTDTQYF. CDR3 sequence (DNA): TGTGCCAGCAGCGCGTCAGGCACAGATACGCAGTATTTT.

The chain has TRBV12-3 or TRBV12-4 and TRBJ2-7; a weak D match, TRBD1 (6 bases). The CDR3 is made up of 13 amino acids. Trimming pared 3 bases from V and 7 bases from J, leaving 13 bases between. The CDR3 protein is CASSFGTWSEQYF. CDR3 nucleotide sequence: TGTGCCAGCAGTTTTGGGACATGGTCGGAGCAGTACTTC.

This clonotype was picked up a small number of times. V gene TRBV6-5 combines with J gene TRBJ1-5; D gene uncertain. The length of the CDR3 is 15 residues. Trimming removed 2 bases from V and 1 base from J, with 9 bases in between. Germline V lookup: CDR1 MNHEY, CDR2 SVGAGI. CDR3 DNA sequence: TGTGCCAGCAGTTACGGGGTGGGCAGCAATCAGCCCCAGCATTTT. Translating gives CASSYGVGSNQPQHF.

In its sample, this clonotype was seen a few times. The chain employs TRBV18 and TRBJ2-3, with D uncertain. Trimming cost V 3 bases and J 2 bases, with 9 bases left between them. Germline values: CDR1 KGHSH, CDR2 LQKENI. The length of the CDR3 is 14 residues. The CDR3 loop reads CASSPAHTTDTQYF. CDR3 DNA: TGTGCCAGCTCACCTGCCCACACCACAGATACGCAGTATTTT.

The chain joins TRBV28 to TRBJ2-7; TRBD2 agrees at 7 bases. This CDR3 comprises 14 residues. Germline CDR1 is MDHEN and CDR2 is SYDVKM. Trimming cost V 4 bases and J 7 bases; bases outside gene matches: 10. The CDR3 protein is CASSSFAGDWEQYF. The CDR3 coding sequence is TGTGCCAGCAGTTCCTTCGCGGGAGATTGGGAGCAGTACTTC.

The sample holds a few counts of this clonotype. The chain combines TRBV12-3 or TRBV12-4 with TRBJ1-5, with TRBD1 as a possible D gene (5 bases). The CDR3 loop spans 15 amino acids. Trimming removed 6 bases from V and 0 bases from J, with 12 bases in between. In DNA form, the CDR3 reads TGTGCCAGCAGCATTGGGGGGAATAGCAATCAGCCCCAGCATTTT. The encoded protein is CASSIGGNSNQPQHF.

J is TRBJ1-6 and V is TRBV12-3 or TRBV12-4; no reliable D call. The ends were cut back, 7 bases at V and 13 bases at J, with 20 bases in the middle. This CDR3 region has 14 residues. CDR3 region: CASINHPGRTPLHF. CDR3 sequence (DNA): TGTGCCAGCATTAACCATCCAGGTCGAACCCCCCTCCACTTT.

The table lists this clonotype with a few counts. This chain uses TRBV29-1 with TRBJ2-1; 9 positions agree with TRBD2. The CDR3 is made up of 13 amino acids. After removal of 2 bases from V and 7 bases from J, the junction contained 3 bases not matched to a gene. Germline values: CDR1 SQVTM, CDR2 ANQGSEA. The CDR3 DNA sequence: TGCAGCGTTGAAATGCGGGAGGGGAATGAGCAGTTCTTC. Protein sequence: CSVEMREGNEQFF.

In this sample, this clonotype turned up once. The chain links TRBV5-5 to TRBJ2-1; TRBD2 agrees at 8 bases. Losses at the gene ends were 0 bases for V and 9 bases for J; bases not matched to a gene: 8. The length of the CDR3 is 15 residues. Germline lookup yields CDR1 SGHKS and CDR2 YYEKEE (reference sequence). This chain's CDR3 is CASSLVPGGPGEQFF. The CDR3 nucleotides are TGTGCCAGCAGCTTGGTGCCGGGAGGGCCCGGTGAGCAGTTCTTC. The complete variable domain, with remaining parts taken from reference TRBV5-5 and TRBJ2-1, reads DAGVTQSPTHLIKTRGQQVTLRCSPISGHKSVSWYQQVLGQGPQFIFQYYEKEERGRGNFPDRFSARQFPNYSSELNVNALLLGDSALYLCASSLVPGGPGEQFFGPGTRLTVL.

The chain links TRBV7-9 to TRBJ2-7; 9 bases align to TRBD2. The CDR3 length is 15 residues. V lost 5 bases and J lost 3; bases outside the gene matches: 8. CDR1 is SEHNR, CDR2 FQNEAQ, per germline (reference sequence). The CDR3 here is CASSPPGLAIYEQYF. The CDR3 nucleotides read TGTGCCAGCAGCCCCCCGGGACTAGCAATCTACGAGCAGTACTTC.

The CDR3 loop is CASSNRHLGVVRGYTF. DNA of the CDR3: TGTGCCAGCAGCAACCGACACCTGGGGGTTGTTCGTGGCTACACCTTC. This sequence joins TRBV11-3 and TRBJ1-2, with D tentatively TRBD1 (5 bases). The CDR3 totals 16 residues. Per the germline V gene, CDR1 is SGHNT and CDR2 is YENEEA. V was shortened by 5 bases and J by 7 bases, with 23 bases between the two germline ends. The full variable domain, with the rest looked up from reference TRBV11-3 and TRBJ1-2, is EAGVVQSPRYKIIEKKQPVAFWCNPISGHNTLYWYLQNLGQGPELLIRYENEEAVDDSQLPKDRFSAERLKGVDSTLKIQPAELGDSAVYLCASSNRHLGVVRGYTFGSGTRLTVV.

This clonotype was seen only a few times. The J gene is TRBJ2-7, the V gene TRBV12-3 or TRBV12-4; D is tentatively TRBD1 or TRBD2 (5 bases each). V was trimmed by 6 bases and J by 9 bases, leaving 18 bases between them. The CDR3 runs to 13 residues. The CDR3 loop is CASSWKEGSAQYF. The CDR3 DNA reads TGTGCCAGCAGCTGGAAAGAGGGGTCAGCGCAGTACTTC.

This clonotype occurred a few times. The gene calls are TRBV6-5 and TRBJ1-5, with TRBD1 matching 9 bases. The CDR3 contains 15 residues. V lost 6 bases to trimming and J lost 5 bases; unmatched junction nucleotides: 8. Germline CDR1 is MNHEY and CDR2 is SVGAGI. CDR3 loop: CASSLNRGLDQPQHF. CDR3 bases: TGTGCCAGCAGCTTAAACAGGGGGCTGGATCAGCCCCAGCATTTT.

The V and J genes are TRBV18 and TRBJ2-7; possible D gene TRBD1, 5 bases. Germline V CDR1 and CDR2: KGHSH, LQKENI. Trimming left V 2 bases short and J 3 bases short, with 8 bases between. The CDR3 is 13 residues long. CDR3 loop: CASSPGAGYEQYF. The CDR3 nucleotides read TGTGCCAGCTCACCAGGGGCAGGCTACGAGCAGTACTTC. The variable domain in full, completed from reference TRBV18 and TRBJ2-7, reads NAGVMQNPRHLVRRRGQEARLRCSPMKGHSHVYWYRQLPEEGLKFMVYLQKENIIDESGMPKERFSAEFPKEGPSILRIQQVVRGDSAAYFCASSPGAGYEQYFGPGTRLTVT.

The chain carries TRBV29-1 and TRBJ1-2, with TRBD1 matching 8 bases. The V segment lost 6 bases and the J segment 5 bases; nucleotides outside the gene matches: 11. Germline loops: CDR1 SQVTM, CDR2 ANQGSEA. The CDR3 contains 14 residues. CDR3 in DNA: TGCAGCGTAATCCCGATGACAGGGGTTTATGGCTACACCTTC. This sequence encodes CSVIPMTGVYGYTF.

This clonotype was found a few times. The chain links TRBV12-3 or TRBV12-4 to TRBJ1-4; a possible D gene is TRBD1 (5 bases). The V gene lost 6 bases and the J gene lost 7 bases, with 12 bases spanning the gap. CDR3 length: 13 amino acids. The CDR3 here is CASRQGFGEKLFF. Here the CDR3 DNA reads TGTGCCAGCAGGCAGGGCTTTGGTGAAAAACTGTTTTTT.

The chain is built from TRBV6-5 and TRBJ2-5; tentatively, D is TRBD2 (5 bases). The CDR3 is 14 residues long. The V end lost 0 bases, the J end lost 2 bases, and 7 bases lay between the germline ends. CDR1 and CDR2 from the germline V gene are MNHEY and SVGAGI. The DNA for the CDR3 is TGTGCCAGCAGTTACTCACTAGTGCAAGAGACCCAGTACTTC. This gives the protein CASSYSLVQETQYF.

J is TRBJ2-4 and V is TRBV12-3 or TRBV12-4; D possibly corresponds to TRBD2 (7 bases). CDR3 length equals 15 residues. V gave up 3 bases and J gave up 1 base, with 10 bases separating them. The CDR3 region is CASSFGGAAKNIQYF. The CDR3 DNA reads TGTGCCAGCAGTTTTGGGGGGGCGGCCAAAAACATTCAGTACTTC.

There are many counts of this clonotype. V gene TRBV6-2 or TRBV6-3 combines with J gene TRBJ1-1, with D possibly matching TRBD1 (6 bases). Germline CDR1 and CDR2: MNHEY and SVGEGT. V lost 6 bases, J lost 3 bases, and 14 bases lay in between. The CDR3 contains 14 residues. The CDR3 loop is CASRPGGVHTEAFF. DNA of the CDR3: TGTGCCAGCAGGCCCGGGGGCGTTCACACTGAAGCTTTCTTT.